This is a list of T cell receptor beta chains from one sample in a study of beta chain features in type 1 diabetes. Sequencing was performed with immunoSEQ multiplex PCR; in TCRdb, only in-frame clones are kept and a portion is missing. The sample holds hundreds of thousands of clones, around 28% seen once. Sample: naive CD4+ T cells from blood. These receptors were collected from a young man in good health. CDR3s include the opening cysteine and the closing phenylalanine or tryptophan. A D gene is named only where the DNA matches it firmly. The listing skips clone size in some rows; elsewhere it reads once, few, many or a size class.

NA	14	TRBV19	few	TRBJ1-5	TGTGCCAGTAGTACAGATAGCAGCAATCAGCCCCAGCATTTT	CASSTDSSNQPQHF
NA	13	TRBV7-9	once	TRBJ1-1	TGTGCCAGCAGCTTAAAGGCCCTCCAAGCAGCTTTCTTT	CASSLKALQAAFF
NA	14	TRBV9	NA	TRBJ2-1	TGTGCCAGCAGCGTAGCCAGCGGATACAATGAGCAGTTCTTC	CASSVASGYNEQFF
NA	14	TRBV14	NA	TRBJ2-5	TGTGCCAGCAGCCAACGGGATTTCCAAGAGACCCAGTACTTC	CASSQRDFQETQYF
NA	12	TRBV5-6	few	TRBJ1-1	TGTGCCAGCAGTTTGATGAACACTGAAGCTTTCTTT	CASSLMNTEAFF
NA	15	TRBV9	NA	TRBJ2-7	TGTGCCAGCAGCGTAGAGGATGGAGGGGCGTACGAGCAGTACTTC	CASSVEDGGAYEQYF
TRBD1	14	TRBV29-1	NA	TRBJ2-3	TGCAGCGCCCTGGACAGGGGAATCACAGATACGCAGTATTTT	CSALDRGITDTQYF
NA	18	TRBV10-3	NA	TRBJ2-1	TGTGCCATCAAGACATCCTTGGAGAGGAGCCTGGGTAGGAATGAGCAGTTCTTC	CAIKTSLERSLGRNEQFF
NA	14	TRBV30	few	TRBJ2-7	TGTGCCTGGAGTGTAGGGGCTAGACCCTACGAGCAGTACTTC	CAWSVGARPYEQYF
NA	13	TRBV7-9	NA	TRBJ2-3	TGTGCCAGCACCCAGATCGAGACAGATACGCAGTATTTT	CASTQIETDTQYF
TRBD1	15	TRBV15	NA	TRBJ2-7	TGTGCCACCAGCAGAGGTGGGGCAGGGGGAAACGAGCAGTACTTC	CATSRGGAGGNEQYF
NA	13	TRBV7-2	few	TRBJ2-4	TGTGCCAGCAGGCAAACAGGGCCAAACATTCAGTACTTC	CASRQTGPNIQYF
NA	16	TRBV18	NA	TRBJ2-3	TGTGCCAGCTCACCAAAGGGTTCGGCGGGGACAGATACGCAGTATTTT	CASSPKGSAGTDTQYF
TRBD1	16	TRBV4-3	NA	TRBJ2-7	TGCGCCAGCAGCCAAGATGTCTACAGGGGATCCTACGAGCAGTACTTC	CASSQDVYRGSYEQYF
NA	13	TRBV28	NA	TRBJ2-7	TGTGCCAGCAGTCCAGGGCAGGATACCGAGCAGTACTTC	CASSPGQDTEQYF
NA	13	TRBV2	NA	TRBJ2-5	TGTGCCAGCAACGGGGGAATTGGAGAGACCCAGTACTTC	CASNGGIGETQYF
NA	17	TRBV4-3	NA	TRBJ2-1	TGCGCCAGCAGCCAAGGAAGGGGCCAACGCTCCTACAATGAGCAGTTCTTC	CASSQGRGQRSYNEQFF
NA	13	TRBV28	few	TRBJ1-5	TGTGCCAGCAGTGTACAGGGTTTCCAGCCCCAGCATTTT	CASSVQGFQPQHF
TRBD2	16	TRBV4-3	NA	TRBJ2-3	TGCGCCAGCAGCCTCGGACTAGCGGGAGCGGTAGATACGCAGTATTTT	CASSLGLAGAVDTQYF
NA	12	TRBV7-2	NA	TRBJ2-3	TGTGCCAGCAGCTTGAATTTGAATACGCAGTATTTT	CASSLNLNTQYF
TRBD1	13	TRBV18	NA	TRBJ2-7	TGTGCCAGCTCACGGACAGGGGTCTACGAGCAGTACTTC	CASSRTGVYEQYF
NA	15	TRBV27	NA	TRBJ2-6	TGTGCCAGCAGTTCCACAGCAGTTGGGGCCAACGTCCTGACTTTC	CASSSTAVGANVLTF
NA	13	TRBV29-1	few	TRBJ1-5	TGCAGCGCCGGATGGACAGTGAATCAGCCCCAGCATTTT	CSAGWTVNQPQHF
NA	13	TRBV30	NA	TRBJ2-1	TGTGCCTGGAGTGGAGTCAGGGACGGTGAGCAGTTCTTC	CAWSGVRDGEQFF
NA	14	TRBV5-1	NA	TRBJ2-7	TGCGCCAGCAGCTTGGTAGCGTTAACCTACGAGCAGTACTTC	CASSLVALTYEQYF
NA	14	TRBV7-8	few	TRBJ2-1	TGTGCCAGCGGGCTCCTGAGCTCCTACAATGAGCAGTTCTTC	CASGLLSSYNEQFF
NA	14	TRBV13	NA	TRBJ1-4	TGTGCCAGCAGTTCCGGGCCCATCCGGGAAAAACTGTTTTTT	CASSSGPIREKLFF
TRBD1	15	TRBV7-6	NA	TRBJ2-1	TGTGCCAGCAGCTTCGGGACAGGAGCCTACAATGAGCAGTTCTTC	CASSFGTGAYNEQFF
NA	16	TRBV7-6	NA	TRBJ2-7	TGTGCCAGCAGCCCCCTCGGCGGGACACCCTCGGGCGAGCAGTACTTC	CASSPLGGTPSGEQYF
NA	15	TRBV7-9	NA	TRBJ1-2	TGTGCCAGCAGCTTAGCGCTCGCCGTGAAAGCTGGCTACACCTTC	CASSLALAVKAGYTF
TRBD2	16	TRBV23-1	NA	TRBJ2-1	TGCGCCAGCAGTCAACCTCTGGGAGGGAGCTACAATGAGCAGTTCTTC	CASSQPLGGSYNEQFF
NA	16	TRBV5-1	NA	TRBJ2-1	TGCGCCAGCAGCTTGGGTCCCAGGGGTGTAAACAATGAGCAGTTCTTC	CASSLGPRGVNNEQFF
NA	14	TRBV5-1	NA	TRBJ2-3	TGCGCCAGCAGCTTGACAGGGAGCACAGATACGCAGTATTTT	CASSLTGSTDTQYF
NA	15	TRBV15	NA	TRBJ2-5	TGTGCCACCAGCGGCGGGGCTAGCGCGACGGAGACCCAGTACTTC	CATSGGASATETQYF
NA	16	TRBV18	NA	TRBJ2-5	TGTGCCAGCTCAAGAGACCCGACAGGTCTCCAAGAGACCCAGTACTTC	CASSRDPTGLQETQYF
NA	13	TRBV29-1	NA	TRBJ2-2	TGCAGCGTGTCCGGGGCTAGTCGCGGGGAGCTGTTTTTT	CSVSGASRGELFF
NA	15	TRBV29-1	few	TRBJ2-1	TGCAGCGTTGAAGATAGGAGGGGAGCGGTTAGGAAGCAGTTCTTC	CSVEDRRGAVRKQFF
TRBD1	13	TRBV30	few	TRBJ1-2	TGTGCCTGGAGTTCTACAGGGGGCTATGGCTACACCTTC	CAWSSTGGYGYTF
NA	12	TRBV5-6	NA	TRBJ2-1	TGTGCCAGCAGCTTGGCTGGCAATGAGCAGTTCTTC	CASSLAGNEQFF
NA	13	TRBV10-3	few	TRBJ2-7	TGTGCCATCAAAGGGGGAGAACACTACGAGCAGTACTTC	CAIKGGEHYEQYF
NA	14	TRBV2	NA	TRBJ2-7	TGTGCCAGCAGTGGAGATAAAGGGTGGGGCGAGCAGTACTTC	CASSGDKGWGEQYF
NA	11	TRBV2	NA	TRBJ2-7	TGTGCCAGCAGTGGTCTCGGCGAGCAGTACTTC	CASSGLGEQYF
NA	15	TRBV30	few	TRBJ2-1	TGTGCCTGGAGTGTCTGGGGCCCCTCCTACAATGAGCAGTTCTTC	CAWSVWGPSYNEQFF
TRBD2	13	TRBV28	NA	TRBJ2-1	TGTGCCAGCCGGACTAGCGGGAGCAATGAGCAGTTCTTC	CASRTSGSNEQFF
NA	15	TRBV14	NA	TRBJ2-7	TGTGCCAGCAGCCCCACGCTAGCGCACTCCTACGAGCAGTACTTC	CASSPTLAHSYEQYF
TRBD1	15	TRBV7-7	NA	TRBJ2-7	TGTGCTAGCAGCCCGGGACAGGGGGCCCACTACGAGCAGTACTTC	CASSPGQGAHYEQYF
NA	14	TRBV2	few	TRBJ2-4	TGTGCCAGCAGTGATCTGCGGGCCAAAAACATTCAGTACTTC	CASSDLRAKNIQYF
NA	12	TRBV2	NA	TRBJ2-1	TGTGCCAGCAGTGAAGGGTACAATGAGCAGTTCTTC	CASSEGYNEQFF
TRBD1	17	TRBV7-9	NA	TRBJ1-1	TGTGCCAGCAGCTTAGATGTTTGGGGACAGCAGAACACTGAAGCTTTCTTT	CASSLDVWGQQNTEAFF
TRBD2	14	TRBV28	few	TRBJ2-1	TGTGCCAGCAGTTTCCCCGGACTAGCGGTTGAGCAGTTCTTC	CASSFPGLAVEQFF
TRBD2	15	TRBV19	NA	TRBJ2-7	TGTGCCAGTAGTATAGAGGCGGGAGCCTCCTACGAGCAGTACTTC	CASSIEAGASYEQYF